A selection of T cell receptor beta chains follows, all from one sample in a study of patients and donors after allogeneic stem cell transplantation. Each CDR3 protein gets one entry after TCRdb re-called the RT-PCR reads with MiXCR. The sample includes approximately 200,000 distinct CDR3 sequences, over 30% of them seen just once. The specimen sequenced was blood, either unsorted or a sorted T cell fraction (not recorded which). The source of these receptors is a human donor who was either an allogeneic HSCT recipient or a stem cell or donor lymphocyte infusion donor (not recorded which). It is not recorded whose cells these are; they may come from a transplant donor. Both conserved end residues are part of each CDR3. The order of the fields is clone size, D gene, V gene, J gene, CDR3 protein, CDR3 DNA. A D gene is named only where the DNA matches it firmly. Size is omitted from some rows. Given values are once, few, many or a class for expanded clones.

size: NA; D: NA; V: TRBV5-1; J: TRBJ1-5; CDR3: CASPLGGGQLNQPQHF; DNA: TGCGCCAGTCCCCTGGGCGGGGGGCAGCTCAATCAGCCCCAGCATTTT
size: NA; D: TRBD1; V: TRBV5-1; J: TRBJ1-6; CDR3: CASRLRDRISPLHF; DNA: TGCGCCAGCCGCCTCCGGGACAGGATTTCACCCCTCCACTTT
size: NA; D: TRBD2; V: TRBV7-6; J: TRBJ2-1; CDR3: CASITGLAGGPLYNEQFF; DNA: TGTGCCAGCATTACGGGACTAGCGGGGGGGCCTCTCTACAATGAGCAGTTCTTC
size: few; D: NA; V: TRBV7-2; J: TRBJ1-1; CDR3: CASSLIVLGEAFF; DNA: TGTGCCAGCAGCTTAATCGTACTAGGGGAAGCTTTCTTT
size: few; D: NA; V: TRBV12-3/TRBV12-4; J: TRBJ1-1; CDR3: CASSPTDVVTEAFF; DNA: TGTGCCAGCAGCCCGACAGATGTAGTAACTGAAGCTTTCTTT
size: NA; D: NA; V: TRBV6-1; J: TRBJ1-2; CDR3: CASSENSGVEGYTF; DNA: TGTGCCAGCAGTGAAAATTCGGGGGTCGAAGGCTACACCTTC
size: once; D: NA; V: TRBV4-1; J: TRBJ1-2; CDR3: CASSQDWAGRIGGYTF; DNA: TGCGCCAGCAGCCAAGATTGGGCGGGACGAATAGGGGGCTACACCTTC
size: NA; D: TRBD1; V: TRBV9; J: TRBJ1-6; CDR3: CASSARQGGNSPLHF; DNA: TGTGCCAGCAGCGCTCGACAGGGGGGAAATTCACCCCTCCACTTT
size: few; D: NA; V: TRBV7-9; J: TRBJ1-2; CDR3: CATNFLRDYGYTF; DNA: TGTGCCACCAACTTTCTTAGGGACTATGGCTACACCTTC
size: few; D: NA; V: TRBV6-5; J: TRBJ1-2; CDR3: CASSYRNGYGYTF; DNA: TGTGCCAGCAGTTATAGGAACGGCTATGGCTACACCTTC
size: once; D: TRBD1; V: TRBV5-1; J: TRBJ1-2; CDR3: CASSSGQGARVYGYTF; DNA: TGCGCCAGCAGCTCAGGACAGGGGGCGCGGGTCTATGGCTACACCTTC